A single T cell receptor beta chain is shown here with its context. The V and J ends lost 1 base and 8 bases, in that order; junction bases with no gene match: 7. In germline, CDR1 is MGHRA, CDR2 YSYEKL. CDR3 length: 16 amino acids. The PCR made use of 60 Vbeta and 13 Jbeta primers. Data came from immunoSEQ multiplex PCR; TCRdb stores just in-frame clones and leaves some out. Of 200,000 to 250,000 clones in the sample, approximately 79% were seen once. This sample is drawn from a study of cytomegalovirus exposure and HLA in healthy donors. The rearrangement joins TRBV4-1 to TRBJ2-3; 12 bases map to TRBD2. The TCR comes from a man in his fifties or sixties in good health and CMV-seronegative. Sequencing was carried out using PBMCs. The CDR3 sequence: CASSQGTSGTFGTQYF. CDR3 nucleotides: TGCGCCAGCAGCCAAGGGACTAGCGGGACCTTCGGTACGCAGTATTTT.